The TCR beta chain described here comes from a study of blood T cell repertoires in COVID-19. Assay: immunoSEQ multiplex PCR; the TCRdb copy retains only in-frame clones and omits some. The profile shows some 260,000 clones, around 84% of them singletons. The CDR3 runs 16 residues. Germline CDR1 LGHNA, CDR2 YSLEER. V lost 1 base, J lost 6 bases, and 8 bases stayed unmatched. The sequence was collected from a young man with acute COVID-19. The specimen sequenced was PBMCs or T cells enriched from blood (not recorded which). The chain has TRBV4-3 and TRBJ2-1, with 8 bases matching TRBD1. In DNA, the CDR3 is TGCGCCAGCAGCCAAGCTTCCGGGACAGGAGGCAATGAGCAGTTCTTC. It translates to CASSQASGTGGNEQFF.